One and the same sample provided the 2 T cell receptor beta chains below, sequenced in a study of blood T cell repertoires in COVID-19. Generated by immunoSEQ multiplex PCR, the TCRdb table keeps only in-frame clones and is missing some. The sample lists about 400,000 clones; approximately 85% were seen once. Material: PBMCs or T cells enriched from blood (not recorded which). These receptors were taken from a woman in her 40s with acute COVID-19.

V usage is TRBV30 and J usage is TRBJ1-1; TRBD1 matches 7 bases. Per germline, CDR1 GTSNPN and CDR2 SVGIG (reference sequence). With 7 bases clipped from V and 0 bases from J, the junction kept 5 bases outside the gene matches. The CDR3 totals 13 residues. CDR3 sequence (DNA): TGTGCCTTGACAGGGAATTTGAACACTGAAGCTTTCTTT. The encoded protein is CALTGNLNTEAFF.

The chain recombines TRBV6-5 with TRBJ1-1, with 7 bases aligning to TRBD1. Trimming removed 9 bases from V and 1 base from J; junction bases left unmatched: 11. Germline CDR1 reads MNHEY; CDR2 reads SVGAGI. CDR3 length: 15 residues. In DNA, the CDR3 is TGTGCCAGTATCCGAGGGACAGTACGGAACACTGAAGCTTTCTTT. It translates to CASIRGTVRNTEAFF.